These 23 T cell receptor beta chains share one sample of origin, sequenced in a study of T cells expressing NK-cell markers. TCRdb reprocessed the 5' RACE reads and keeps a single row for each CDR3 protein, giving no DNA. The sample data list around 470,000 distinct CDR3 sequences. Sequenced: blood T cells: a sorted CD56 or NKG2C T cell subset, CD4+ or CD8+ T cells, or bulk PBMC T cells (not recorded which). The receptors here all came from a woman aged 45-60 years in good health.

This CDR3 is CASSQVRAGKSTGELFF. This chain joins TRBV4-1 and TRBJ2-2; lacking DNA, the TRBD2 call made by TCRdb goes unchecked. Germline CDR1 is MGHRA and CDR2 is YSYEKL. CDR3 size: 17 residues.

This sequence joins TRBV6-5 and TRBJ2-3; absent DNA, TCRdb's TRBD1 call cannot be checked. CDR3 length: 17 amino acids. Germline V gives CDR1 MNHEY, CDR2 SVGAGI. Here the CDR3 reads CASSQDRPITSTDTQYF.

V gene TRBV9 combines with J gene TRBJ1-2; lacking DNA, the TRBD1 call made by TCRdb goes unchecked. Germline V gene data show CDR1 as SGDLS and CDR2 as YYNGEE. This CDR3 comprises 16 residues. The CDR3 loop reads CASSDAPGQGLYGYTF.

V gene TRBV12-5 combines with J gene TRBJ2-1; TCRdb picks TRBD2, but there is no DNA to check that call. Germline-derived CDR1 and CDR2 are LGHNT and FRNRAP. CDR3 size: 22 residues. This CDR3 reads CASGLAIRGLAGAPGSYNEQFF.

The chain has TRBV5-1 and TRBJ1-2; TCRdb indicates TRBD1, and absent DNA this call remains unverified. This CDR3 spans 14 amino acids. CDR1 and CDR2 (germline): SGHRS, YFSETQ. CDR3 in amino acids: CASFNRGSNYGYTF.

This chain connects TRBV20-1 to TRBJ1-4. Per germline, CDR1 DFQATT and CDR2 SNEGSKA (reference sequence). The CDR3 length is 13 residues. The CDR3 loop reads CSALGFRIEKLFF.

The chain is built from TRBV29-1 and TRBJ2-1. Germline V lookup: CDR1 SQVTM, CDR2 ANQGSEA. CDR3 length equals 12 residues. Here the CDR3 reads CSVSSSYNEQFF.

The CDR3 region is CASSSQDRLSPLHF. This rearrangement joins TRBV12-3 or TRBV12-4 to TRBJ1-6; TCRdb calls TRBD1, which cannot be checked without DNA. The CDR3 runs to 14 residues.

This sequence joins TRBV12-3 or TRBV12-4 and TRBJ2-1; TCRdb gives TRBD1 as the D gene, but with no DNA this cannot be confirmed. This CDR3 comprises 16 residues. The CDR3 loop is CASSLIRGRSYNEQFF.

The chain combines TRBV12-3 or TRBV12-4 with TRBJ2-1; no DNA is available, so the TRBD1 call from TCRdb remains unchecked. This CDR3 spans 14 amino acids. This CDR3 reads CASSLGDRAGEQFF.

CDR3 sequence reads: CASTGRGRIDNEQFF. V is TRBV5-1 and J is TRBJ2-1; the TCRdb D gene call, TRBD2, has no DNA to confirm it. The CDR3 has 15 residues. From germline, CDR1 is SGHRS and CDR2 YFSETQ.

The chain joins TRBV4-1 to TRBJ2-3; TCRdb's assignment of TRBD2 cannot be checked, as there is no DNA. CDR1 is MGHRA, CDR2 YSYEKL, per germline. This CDR3 is built from 16 residues. CDR3 loop: CASSQDPSGLGDTQYF.

The chain is built from TRBV2 and TRBJ1-5; with no DNA, the TCRdb D assignment of TRBD1 cannot be verified. Germline V lookup: CDR1 SNHLY, CDR2 FYNNEI. This CDR3 spans 17 amino acids. The CDR3 reads CASRGDRDPNSNQPQHF.

The chain recombines TRBV11-3 with TRBJ1-2; as DNA is missing, the TRBD1 call by TCRdb cannot be tested. CDR1 and CDR2 from the germline V gene are SGHNT and YENEEA. This CDR3 has 16 amino acids. CDR3 amino acids: CASSLDRTRANYGYTF. The entire variable domain, with the rest obtained from reference TRBV11-3 and TRBJ1-2, is as follows: EAGVVQSPRYKIIEKKQPVAFWCNPISGHNTLYWYLQNLGQGPELLIRYENEEAVDDSQLPKDRFSAERLKGVDSTLKIQPAELGDSAVYLCASSLDRTRANYGYTFGSGTRLTVV.

The rearrangement joins TRBV15 to TRBJ2-1. Germline V gives CDR1 LNHNV, CDR2 YYDKDF (reference sequence). CDR3 size: 14 residues. The CDR3 loop reads CATSRLASYNEQFF.

CDR3 region: CASSVGSTLTYEQYF. This chain joins TRBV9 and TRBJ2-7. The CDR3 is 15 residues long. Germline CDR1 and CDR2: SGDLS and YYNGEE.

The chain combines TRBV6-5 with TRBJ1-5; checking the TCRdb D call of TRBD1 is not possible without DNA. The CDR3 is made up of 15 amino acids. CDR1 is MNHEY and CDR2 is SVGAGI in the germline V gene. The CDR3 sequence is CASSREGGGNQPQHF.

The genes are TRBV12-3 or TRBV12-4 and TRBJ2-5; TCRdb gives TRBD2 as the D gene, but with no DNA this cannot be confirmed. The CDR3 covers 13 residues. The CDR3 loop reads CASTMTRRETQYF.

The rearrangement links TRBV12-3 or TRBV12-4 to TRBJ1-1; TCRdb lists TRBD1, though no DNA is available to test this call. The CDR3 is made up of 14 amino acids. CDR3 sequence: CASRLWGQNTEAFF.

The rearrangement links TRBV20-1 to TRBJ2-7; TCRdb's D call of TRBD1 is untestable without DNA. The CDR3 is made up of 15 amino acids. Germline assignment: CDR1 DFQATT and CDR2 SNEGSKA (reference sequence). Here the CDR3 reads CSARGPGGARYEQYF.

The rearrangement links TRBV7-8 to TRBJ2-4. Germline lookup yields CDR1 SGHVS and CDR2 FQNEAQ. The CDR3 length is 17 residues. The CDR3 spells CASSLGVYRGAKNIQYF.

V is TRBV20-1 and J is TRBJ2-5; without DNA, the TCRdb call of TRBD2 cannot be checked. In germline, CDR1 is DFQATT, CDR2 SNEGSKA (reference sequence). The CDR3 covers 12 residues. Here the CDR3 reads CGTSGFQETQYF.

The chain links TRBV5-5 to TRBJ2-7; lacking DNA, the TRBD1 call made by TCRdb goes unchecked. The CDR3 has 16 residues. Germline V gene sequence: CDR1 SGHKS, CDR2 YYEKEE (reference sequence). Here the CDR3 reads CASSLRGTASRYEQYF. The whole variable domain, filled in from reference TRBV5-5 and TRBJ2-7, reads DAGVTQSPTHLIKTRGQQVTLRCSPISGHKSVSWYQQVLGQGPQFIFQYYEKEERGRGNFPDRFSARQFPNYSSELNVNALLLGDSALYLCASSLRGTASRYEQYFGPGTRLTVT.